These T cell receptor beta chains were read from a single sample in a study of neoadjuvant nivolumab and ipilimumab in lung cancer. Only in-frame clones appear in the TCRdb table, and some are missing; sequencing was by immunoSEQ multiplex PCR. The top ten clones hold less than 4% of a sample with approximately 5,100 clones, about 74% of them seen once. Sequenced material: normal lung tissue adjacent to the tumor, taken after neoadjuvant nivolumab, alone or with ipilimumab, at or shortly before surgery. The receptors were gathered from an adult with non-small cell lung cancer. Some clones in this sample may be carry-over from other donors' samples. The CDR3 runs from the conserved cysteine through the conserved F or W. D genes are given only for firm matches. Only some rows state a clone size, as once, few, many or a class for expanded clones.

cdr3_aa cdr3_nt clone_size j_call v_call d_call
CASGSGGQNTEAFF TGTGCTAGTGGCTCGGGTGGACAGAACACTGAAGCTTTCTTT NA TRBJ1-1 TRBV12-5 NA
CASGADSNTEAFF TGTGCCAGCGGGGCCGATTCCAACACTGAAGCTTTCTTT few TRBJ1-1 TRBV7-6 NA
CASSLRKPQHF TGTGCCAGCAGTTTAAGGAAGCCCCAGCATTTT NA TRBJ1-5 TRBV28 NA
CASSPDSIPANYGYTF TGTGCCAGCAGCCCAGACTCCATACCAGCTAACTATGGCTACACCTTC NA TRBJ1-2 TRBV27 NA
CASSVGRGAGNYGYTF TGTGCCAGTAGTGTGGGCAGGGGAGCAGGGAACTATGGCTACACCTTC few TRBJ1-2 TRBV19 NA
CASSQDSGELFF TGCGCCAGCAGCCAAGATTCCGGGGAGCTGTTTTTT NA TRBJ2-2 TRBV4-1 NA
CASSLEVSDEQFF TGTGCCAGCAGCTTGGAAGTGTCCGATGAGCAGTTCTTC NA TRBJ2-1 TRBV5-6 NA
CASSESGRTIDTQYF TGTGCCAGCAGCGAAAGCGGTAGAACGATCGATACGCAGTATTTT NA TRBJ2-3 TRBV7-2 NA
CASSSWDASGYTF TGTGCCAGCAGCTCGTGGGACGCTAGCGGCTACACCTTC NA TRBJ1-2 TRBV5-6 NA
CASSWTGSNQPQHF TGTGCCAGCAGTTGGACAGGGAGCAATCAGCCCCAGCATTTT NA TRBJ1-5 TRBV2 TRBD1
CSALDQMNTGELFF TGCAGCGCCCTGGACCAGATGAACACCGGGGAGCTGTTTTTT NA TRBJ2-2 TRBV29-1 NA
CASSLAGGVYGYTF TGTGCCAGCAGCTTAGCAGGGGGAGTCTATGGCTACACCTTC NA TRBJ1-2 TRBV11-2 TRBD1
CASSSTSGSYEQYF TGTGCCAGCAGCTCCACTAGCGGATCCTACGAGCAGTACTTC NA TRBJ2-7 TRBV5-4 TRBD2
CASSSDGGLGFQQFF TGTGCCAGCAGCTCCGACGGTGGACTAGGTTTCCAGCAGTTCTTC NA TRBJ2-1 TRBV7-9 TRBD2
CASSLSSGPSSNYGYTF TGTGCCAGCAGTTTATCCAGTGGTCCATCATCTAACTATGGCTACACCTTC NA TRBJ1-2 TRBV28 NA
CASSYAGTKSYEQYF TGTGCCAGTAGTTACGCCGGGACAAAATCCTACGAGCAGTACTTC NA TRBJ2-7 TRBV19 NA
CASSSRFEQYF TGTGCCAGCAGCTCCCGGTTCGAGCAGTACTTC NA TRBJ2-7 TRBV5-6 NA
CASSLDNRGQNEQFF TGTGCCAGCAGCTTAGATAACAGGGGGCAAAATGAGCAGTTCTTC NA TRBJ2-1 TRBV7-2 TRBD1
CASRERSSGGYEQYF TGTGCCAGCCGGGAAAGGTCGTCGGGCGGGTACGAGCAGTACTTC NA TRBJ2-7 TRBV6-5 NA
CASSEQGAGTEAFF TGTGCCAGCAGCGAACAGGGGGCTGGGACTGAAGCTTTCTTT once TRBJ1-1 TRBV9 TRBD1
CASSRDRTTYEQYF TGCGCCAGCAGCCGTGACAGGACCACCTACGAGCAGTACTTC NA TRBJ2-7 TRBV5-1 NA
CAISPGDVGNEQFF TGTGCCATCAGTCCAGGGGATGTGGGCAATGAGCAGTTCTTC NA TRBJ2-1 TRBV10-3 NA
CSASKVGEQFF TGCAGTGCTAGTAAAGTAGGTGAGCAGTTCTTC once TRBJ2-1 TRBV20-1 NA
CASSVGQTGNTIYF TGCGCCAGCAGCGTGGGACAGACTGGAAACACCATATATTTT NA TRBJ1-3 TRBV5-1 TRBD1
CASSRGLAGGFQETQYF TGTGCCAGTAGTAGGGGACTAGCGGGAGGCTTCCAAGAGACCCAGTACTTC NA TRBJ2-5 TRBV19 TRBD2
CASSYDSGRLGHTQYF TGTGCCAGCAGCTACGATAGCGGGAGACTCGGTCATACGCAGTATTTT NA TRBJ2-3 TRBV5-5 TRBD2
CASVGTGGFLMSGYTF TGCGCCAGCGTTGGGACAGGGGGCTTTTTGATGAGTGGCTACACCTTC NA TRBJ1-2 TRBV10-2 TRBD1
CASSLVVAETQYF TGTGCTAGCAGCTTAGTGGTGGCGGAGACCCAGTACTTC NA TRBJ2-5 TRBV7-7 NA
CASSLTGHGQYF TGTGCCAGCAGCTTGACCGGTCACGGGCAGTACTTC few TRBJ2-7 TRBV5-6 NA
CASSQDRGGTGELFF TGTGCCAGCTCACAGGACAGGGGTGGAACCGGGGAGCTGTTTTTT NA TRBJ2-2 TRBV18 TRBD1
CASSWGLAGHRNTGELFF TGTGCCAGCAGCTGGGGACTAGCGGGACACAGAAACACCGGGGAGCTGTTTTTT NA TRBJ2-2 TRBV5-6 TRBD2
CASSIGLAGGNTQYF TGTGCCAGCAGCATAGGACTAGCGGGAGGGAATACGCAGTATTTT NA TRBJ2-3 TRBV7-8 TRBD2
CASKGTGYTEAFF TGTGCCAGTAAGGGGACAGGGTACACTGAAGCTTTCTTT NA TRBJ1-1 TRBV19 TRBD1
CASSQGHYAGELFF TGCGCCAGCAGCCAAGGACATTACGCCGGGGAGCTGTTTTTT once TRBJ2-2 TRBV4-3 NA
CASGFSSGRAGSYNEQFF TGTGCTAGTGGTTTTTCTAGCGGGAGGGCTGGCTCCTACAATGAGCAGTTCTTC NA TRBJ2-1 TRBV12-5 TRBD2
CASSQDTMVSGTGELFF TGTGCCAGCAGCCAAGATACAATGGTCTCGGGGACCGGGGAGCTGTTTTTT NA TRBJ2-2 TRBV4-2 NA